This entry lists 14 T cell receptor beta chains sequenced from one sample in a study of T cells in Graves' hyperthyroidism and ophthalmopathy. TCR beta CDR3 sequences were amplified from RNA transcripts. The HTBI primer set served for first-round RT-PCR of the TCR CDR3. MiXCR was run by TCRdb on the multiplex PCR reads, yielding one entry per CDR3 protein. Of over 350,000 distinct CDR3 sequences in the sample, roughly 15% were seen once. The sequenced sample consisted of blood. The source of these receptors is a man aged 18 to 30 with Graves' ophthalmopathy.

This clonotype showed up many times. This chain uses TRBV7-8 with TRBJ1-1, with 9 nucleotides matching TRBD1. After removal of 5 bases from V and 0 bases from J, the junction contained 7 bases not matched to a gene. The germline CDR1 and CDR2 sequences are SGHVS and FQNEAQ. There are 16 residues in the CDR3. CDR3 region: CASSLGTGQMNTEAFF. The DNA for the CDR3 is TGTGCCAGCAGCCTTGGGACAGGGCAAATGAACACTGAAGCTTTCTTT.

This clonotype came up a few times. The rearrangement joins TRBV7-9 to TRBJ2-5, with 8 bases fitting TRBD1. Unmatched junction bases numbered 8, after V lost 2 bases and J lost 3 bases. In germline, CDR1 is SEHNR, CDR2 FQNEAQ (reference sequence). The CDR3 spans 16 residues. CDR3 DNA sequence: TGTGCCAGCAGCTTAATAAACTTACAGGGGGAAGAGACCCAGTACTTC. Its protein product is CASSLINLQGEETQYF.

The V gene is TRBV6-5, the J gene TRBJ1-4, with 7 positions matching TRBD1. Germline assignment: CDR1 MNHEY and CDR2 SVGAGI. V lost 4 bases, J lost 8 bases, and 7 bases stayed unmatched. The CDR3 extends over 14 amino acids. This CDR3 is CASSSTGAREKLFF. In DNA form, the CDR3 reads TGTGCCAGCAGTTCTACAGGGGCTAGGGAAAAACTGTTTTTT.

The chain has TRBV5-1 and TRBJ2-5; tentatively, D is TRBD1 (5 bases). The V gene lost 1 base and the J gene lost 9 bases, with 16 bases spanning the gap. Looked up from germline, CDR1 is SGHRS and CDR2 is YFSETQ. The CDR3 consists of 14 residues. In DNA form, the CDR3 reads TGCGCCAGCAGCTTGCAGTGGGCCCAAGGGGCCCAGTACTTC. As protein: CASSLQWAQGAQYF.

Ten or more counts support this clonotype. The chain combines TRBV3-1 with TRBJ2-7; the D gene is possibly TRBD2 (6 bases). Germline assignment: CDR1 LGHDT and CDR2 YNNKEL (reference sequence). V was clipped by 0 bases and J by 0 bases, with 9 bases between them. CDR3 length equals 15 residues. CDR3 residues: CASSQEAGNSYEQYF. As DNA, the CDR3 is TGTGCCAGCAGCCAAGAGGCGGGGAACTCCTACGAGCAGTACTTC.

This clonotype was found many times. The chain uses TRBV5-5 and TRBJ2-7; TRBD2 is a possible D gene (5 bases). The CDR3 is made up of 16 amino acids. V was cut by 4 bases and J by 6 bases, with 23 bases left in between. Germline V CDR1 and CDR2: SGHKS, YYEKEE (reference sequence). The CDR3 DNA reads TGTGCCAGCAGCCCTCGAGGCGCGGGTCTGACGTCCGAGCAGTACTTC. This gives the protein CASSPRGAGLTSEQYF.

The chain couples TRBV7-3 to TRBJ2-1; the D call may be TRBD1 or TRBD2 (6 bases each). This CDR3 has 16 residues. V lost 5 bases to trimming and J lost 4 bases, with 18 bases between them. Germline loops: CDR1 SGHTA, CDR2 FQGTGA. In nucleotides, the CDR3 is TGTGCCAGCAGCATTCTTGGGGGGCAGAATTACAATGAGCAGTTCTTC. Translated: CASSILGGQNYNEQFF.

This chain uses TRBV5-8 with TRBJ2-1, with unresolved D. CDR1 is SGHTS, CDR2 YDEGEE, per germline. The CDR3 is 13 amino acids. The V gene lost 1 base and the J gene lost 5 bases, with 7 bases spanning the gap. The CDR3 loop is CASSLFTNNEQFF. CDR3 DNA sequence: TGTGCCAGCAGCTTGTTCACCAACAATGAGCAGTTCTTC. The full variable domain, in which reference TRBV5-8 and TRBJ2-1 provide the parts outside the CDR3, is EAGVTQSPTHLIKTRGQQATLRCSPISGHTSVYWYQQALGLGLQFLLWYDEGEERNRGNFPPRFSGRQFPNYSSELNVNALELEDSALYLCASSLFTNNEQFFGPGTRLTVL.

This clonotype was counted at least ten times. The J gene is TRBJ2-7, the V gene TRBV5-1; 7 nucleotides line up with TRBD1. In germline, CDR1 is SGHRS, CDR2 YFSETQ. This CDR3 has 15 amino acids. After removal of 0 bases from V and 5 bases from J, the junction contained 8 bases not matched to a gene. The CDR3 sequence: CASSLETGAYDEQYF. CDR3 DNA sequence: TGCGCCAGCAGCTTGGAAACAGGGGCGTACGACGAGCAGTACTTC.

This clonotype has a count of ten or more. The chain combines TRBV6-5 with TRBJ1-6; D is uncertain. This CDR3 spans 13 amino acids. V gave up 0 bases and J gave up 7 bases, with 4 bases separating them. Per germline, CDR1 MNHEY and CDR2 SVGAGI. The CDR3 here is CASSYSGNSPLHF. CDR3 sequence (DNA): TGTGCCAGCAGTTACTCGGGGAATTCACCCCTCCACTTT.

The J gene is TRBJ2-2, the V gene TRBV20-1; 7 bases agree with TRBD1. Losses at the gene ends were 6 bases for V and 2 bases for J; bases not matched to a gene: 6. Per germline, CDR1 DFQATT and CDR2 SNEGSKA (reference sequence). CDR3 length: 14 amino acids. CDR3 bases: TGCAGTGCGAGACGACAGGGAAACACCGGGGAGCTGTTTTTT. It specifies CSARRQGNTGELFF.

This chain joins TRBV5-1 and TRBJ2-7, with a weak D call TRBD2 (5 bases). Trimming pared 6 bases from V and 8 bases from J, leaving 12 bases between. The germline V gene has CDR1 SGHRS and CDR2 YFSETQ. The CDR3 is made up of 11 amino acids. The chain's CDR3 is CASTLEGKQYF. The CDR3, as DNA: TGCGCCAGCACCCTCGAGGGTAAGCAGTACTTC.

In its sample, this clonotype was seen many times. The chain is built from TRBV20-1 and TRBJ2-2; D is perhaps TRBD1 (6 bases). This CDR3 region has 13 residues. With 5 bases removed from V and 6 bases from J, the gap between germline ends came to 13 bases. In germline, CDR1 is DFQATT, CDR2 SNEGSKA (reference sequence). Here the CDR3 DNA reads TGCAGTGCTCACCCAGGGGACGCCGGGGAGCTGTTTTTT. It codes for CSAHPGDAGELFF.

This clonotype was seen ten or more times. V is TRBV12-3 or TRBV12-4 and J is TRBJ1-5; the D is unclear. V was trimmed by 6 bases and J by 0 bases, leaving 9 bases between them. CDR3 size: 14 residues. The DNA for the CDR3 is TGTGCCAGCAGGCGCTTAACTAGCAATCAGCCCCAGCATTTT. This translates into CASRRLTSNQPQHF.